The rows below give T cell receptor beta chains drawn from one sample of a study of blood T cell repertoires in COVID-19. Generated by immunoSEQ multiplex PCR, the TCRdb table keeps only in-frame clones and is missing some. The table shows over 600,000 clones, with 85% to 90% occurring only once. The source material was peripheral blood. These receptors originate from a woman under 30 with acute or convalescent COVID-19. Both conserved end residues are part of each CDR3. A D gene is named only where the DNA matches it firmly. Only some rows state a clone size, as once, few, many or a class for expanded clones.

D gene: TRBD1; J gene: TRBJ1-3; clone size: .; V gene: TRBV5-1; CDR3 DNA: TGCGCCAGCAGCTTGGGGGACAGCAAGATCTCTGGAAACACCATATATTTT; CDR3 protein: CASSLGDSKISGNTIYF
D gene: TRBD1; J gene: TRBJ1-2; clone size: .; V gene: TRBV29-1; CDR3 DNA: TGCAGCGTTCCGGACAGGAACTATGGCTACACCTTC; CDR3 protein: CSVPDRNYGYTF
D gene: .; J gene: TRBJ2-7; clone size: .; V gene: TRBV5-1; CDR3 DNA: TGCGCCAGCAACGGGGCAGGGGGGACGTACGAGCAGTACTTC; CDR3 protein: CASNGAGGTYEQYF
D gene: .; J gene: TRBJ1-1; clone size: few; V gene: TRBV6-5; CDR3 DNA: TGTGCCAGCGGATCTCTGGGACACAGTACTGAAGCTTTCTTT; CDR3 protein: CASGSLGHSTEAFF
D gene: TRBD2; J gene: TRBJ2-3; clone size: .; V gene: TRBV9; CDR3 DNA: TGTGCCAGCAGCGTAGGTGCGAGCCGAGCGGGGCTTAGCACAGATACGCAGTATTTT; CDR3 protein: CASSVGASRAGLSTDTQYF
D gene: .; J gene: TRBJ1-2; clone size: .; V gene: TRBV6-4; CDR3 DNA: TGTGCCAGCAGTGGGGGCGTAGGTAATGGCTACACCTTC; CDR3 protein: CASSGGVGNGYTF
D gene: TRBD2; J gene: TRBJ2-5; clone size: .; V gene: TRBV4-1; CDR3 DNA: TGCGCCAGCAGCCAAGGGAAGTCGAGCGGGGGGATGTTAGCGACCCAGTACTTC; CDR3 protein: CASSQGKSSGGMLATQYF
D gene: TRBD2; J gene: TRBJ2-5; clone size: .; V gene: TRBV7-8; CDR3 DNA: TGTGCCAGCAGCACCGCGGGGGGGCTCCAAGAGACCCAGTACTTC; CDR3 protein: CASSTAGGLQETQYF
D gene: TRBD1; J gene: TRBJ1-2; clone size: few; V gene: TRBV28; CDR3 DNA: TGTGCCAGCAGTTTGGGACAGGTTTTTTATGGCTACACCTTC; CDR3 protein: CASSLGQVFYGYTF
D gene: TRBD1; J gene: TRBJ1-2; clone size: .; V gene: TRBV19; CDR3 DNA: TGTGCCAGTAGGACCGACAGGGGTATGGATGGCTACACCTTC; CDR3 protein: CASRTDRGMDGYTF
D gene: TRBD1; J gene: TRBJ1-1; clone size: .; V gene: TRBV19; CDR3 DNA: TGTGCCATCCGGACAGGAGTGGACACTGAAGCTTTCTTT; CDR3 protein: CAIRTGVDTEAFF
D gene: .; J gene: TRBJ1-1; clone size: .; V gene: TRBV21-1; CDR3 DNA: TGTGCCAGCAGCAAAGAGAACAGGACGAACACTGAAGCTTTCTTT; CDR3 protein: CASSKENRTNTEAFF
D gene: TRBD2; J gene: TRBJ2-5; clone size: .; V gene: TRBV19; CDR3 DNA: TGTGCCAGTAGTTCCGGGACTAGCGGGGGGGAGACCCAGTACTTC; CDR3 protein: CASSSGTSGGETQYF
D gene: TRBD1; J gene: TRBJ2-3; clone size: .; V gene: TRBV2; CDR3 DNA: TGTGCCAGCAGTCCGGGACAGGGAGGAAATACGCAGTATTTT; CDR3 protein: CASSPGQGGNTQYF
D gene: .; J gene: TRBJ2-1; clone size: .; V gene: TRBV6-5; CDR3 DNA: TGTGCCAGCAGTAGACTAGTGAGTGTCGATGAGCAGTTCTTC; CDR3 protein: CASSRLVSVDEQFF
D gene: .; J gene: TRBJ2-4; clone size: .; V gene: TRBV2; CDR3 DNA: TGTGCCAGCAGACAAAGTCGGGTCACGGAATCCAAAAACATTCAGTACTTC; CDR3 protein: CASRQSRVTESKNIQYF
D gene: TRBD1; J gene: TRBJ1-2; clone size: .; V gene: TRBV28; CDR3 DNA: TGTGCCAGCAGTTCCCGAGGACAGGGGAAAACGTATGGCTACACCTTC; CDR3 protein: CASSSRGQGKTYGYTF
D gene: .; J gene: TRBJ1-5; clone size: .; V gene: TRBV10-1; CDR3 DNA: TGCGCCAGCCAGGGATTTCAGCCCCAGCATTTT; CDR3 protein: CASQGFQPQHF
D gene: .; J gene: TRBJ1-2; clone size: .; V gene: TRBV28; CDR3 DNA: TGTGCCAGCAGTTTATTTGGTCGGACAGTAGGCTACACCTTC; CDR3 protein: CASSLFGRTVGYTF
D gene: TRBD1; J gene: TRBJ1-1; clone size: .; V gene: TRBV2; CDR3 DNA: TGTGCCAGCTGGGACAGGGAAAACACTGAAGCTTTCTTT; CDR3 protein: CASWDRENTEAFF
D gene: TRBD2; J gene: TRBJ2-1; clone size: .; V gene: TRBV5-1; CDR3 DNA: TGCGCCAGCAATCGGGCTAGCGGGCCTAGCTACAATGAGCAGTTCTTC; CDR3 protein: CASNRASGPSYNEQFF